This paragraph covers one T cell receptor beta chain sequence. What it binds is not known. The germline gene is not matched at one end of the junction; a read error may be the cause. The CDR3 totals 13 residues. The germline CDR1 and CDR2 sequences are KGHDR and SFDVKD. This sample is part of a study of post-analysis software for immune sequencing data. Overall study: The disease courses spanned relapsing-remitting, secondary progressive and progressive-relapsing forms of multiple sclerosis.

Unique molecular identifiers were carried by the TCR beta cDNA libraries. The T cell input of about 0.9 to 10 million gave a few hundred thousand cDNA molecules. TCRdb analysed the PCR reads with MiXCR anew, one entry per CDR3 protein. Among fewer than 700,000 distinct CDR3 sequences listed, around 40% were seen once. Study-wide results and limits: By F measure, strong co-clustering occurred among samples prepared in the same batch. Relative to controls, patients with multiple sclerosis showed significantly lower normalized Chao1 diversity. Comparison of patients with controls showed 4 to 6 TRBV segments more frequent in patients, TRBV5-6, TRBV5-1 and TRBV20-1 among them.

This chain joins TRBV24-1 and TRBJ2-7; unclear D gene. The DNA end lines up better with TRBJ2-5; the J call may be wrong. The clonotype was recovered from a girl aged 10 to 17 with multiple sclerosis. The sequenced sample consisted of blood. CDR3: CTTSERARETQYF. CDR3 in DNA: TGTACCACCAGTGAAAGAGCTCGGGAGACCCAGTACTTC.